This TCR beta chain was recorded in a study of early T cells in non-severe SARS-CoV-2 infection. At the level of the study: Investigators sequenced bulk RNA drawn from unsorted whole blood, and chains remained unpaired. Regarding the study as a whole: Database matching using VDJdb favored anti-spike CD8 responses, with private and CD4 specificities left missing.

Each single cDNA molecule received a unique molecular identifier. One entry per CDR3 protein results from TCRdb running MiXCR on the 5' RACE reads. The profile shows approximately 41,000 distinct CDR3 sequences, 3.5% to 5% of them singletons. Germline V gene sequence: CDR1 MGHRA, CDR2 YSYEKL. The CDR3 totals 14 residues. Trimming pared 1 base from V and 4 bases from J, leaving 9 bases between. This clonotype has ten or more counts. Its target is not known. The clonotype comes from an adult who was a healthcare worker with PCR-confirmed SARS-CoV-2 infection or an uninfected control (not recorded which). The chain carries TRBV4-1 and TRBJ2-3; D is uncertain. Source material: whole blood. As DNA, the CDR3 is TGCGCCAGCAGCCAAGCTACCGTTCCAGATACGCAGTATTTT. Encoded protein: CASSQATVPDTQYF.